In this sample, the clone carrying this T cell receptor (beta chain) turned up a few times. This CDR3 has 13 residues. V was clipped by 5 bases and J by 1 base, with 9 bases between them. Germline CDR1 reads SEHNR; CDR2 reads FQNEAQ (reference sequence). The data originate from a study of blood T cells in healthy people across ages. Alongside a J-beta primer mix, a sample-barcoded 5' primer served in a second PCR lasting about 6 to 12 cycles. A single record per CDR3 protein comes from TCRdb applying MiXCR to the 5' RACE reads. The sample holds about 1.6 million distinct CDR3 sequences, about 31% seen once.

The origin of this receptor is a woman under 40 in good health. Sequenced material: blood. The chain is built from TRBV7-9 and TRBJ2-7, with unresolved D. The CDR3 nucleotides are TGTGCCAGCAGCCGCGTGGGGTCCTACGAGCAGTACTTC. This gives the protein CASSRVGSYEQYF.